Presented here are 25 T cell receptor beta chains from one specimen sequenced in a study of blood T cell repertoires in COVID-19. Profiling relied on immunoSEQ multiplex PCR, and the TCRdb table lists in-frame clones only, not all of them. The sample contains fewer than 400,000 clones, roughly 90% of which appear only once. The sample was PBMCs or T cells enriched from blood (not recorded which). The receptors stem from a man aged 60-69 years who had recovered from COVID-19.

The genes are TRBV5-1 and TRBJ2-7; tentatively, D is TRBD1 (6 bases). Per germline, CDR1 SGHRS and CDR2 YFSETQ. The CDR3 loop spans 14 amino acids. Trimming took off 2 bases at V and 3 bases at J, with 12 bases between the two ends. CDR3 residues: CASSLQGENYEQYF. The CDR3 DNA reads as TGCGCCAGCAGCTTACAGGGAGAGAACTACGAGCAGTACTTC.

This clone was picked up one time. CDR3 sequence (DNA): TGTGCCAGCAGACCCCTAGCGGGAGTCCTCACAGATACGCAGTATTTT. Amino acids: CASRPLAGVLTDTQYF. J is TRBJ2-3 and V is TRBV28, with 10 nucleotides matching TRBD2. CDR3 length: 16 residues. The trim removed 6 bases at V and 2 bases at J, leaving 8 bases unmatched. Germline CDR1 and CDR2: MDHEN and SYDVKM.

J is TRBJ2-1 and V is TRBV3-1 (or the pseudogene TRBV3-2), with 7 bases matching TRBD2. Germline-derived CDR1 and CDR2 are LGHDT and YNNKEL (reference sequence). CDR3 length: 17 amino acids. V lost 6 bases, J lost 0 bases, and 11 bases stayed unmatched. The CDR3 region is CASRPLGGVSSYNEQFF. For the CDR3, the DNA is TGTGCCAGCAGACCCCTGGGGGGGGTCAGCTCCTACAATGAGCAGTTCTTC.

The rearrangement uses TRBV6-6 and TRBJ1-5; D is possibly TRBD1 (6 bases). The CDR3 covers 16 residues. Germline V gene data show CDR1 as MNHNY and CDR2 as SVGAGI (reference sequence). The ends were cut back, 6 bases at V and 2 bases at J, with 17 bases in the middle. CDR3: CASRWGQWDGNQPQHF. CDR3 nucleotide sequence: TGTGCCAGCAGGTGGGGGCAGTGGGACGGCAATCAGCCCCAGCATTTT.

The chain has TRBV18 and TRBJ2-7; D might be TRBD1 (6 bases). Trimming shortened V by 0 bases and J by 6 bases, and 21 bases separated the two germline ends. CDR1 and CDR2 (germline): KGHSH, LQKENI. The CDR3 has 17 residues. The CDR3 reads CASSPPNRDRSRVEQYF. CDR3 nucleotides: TGTGCCAGCTCACCACCGAACAGGGACCGTTCACGCGTCGAGCAGTACTTC.

This clone was recorded a few times. This chain connects TRBV7-2 to TRBJ2-7, with TRBD2 matching 13 bases. Germline CDR1 reads SGHTA; CDR2 reads FQGNSA. J lost 3 bases, V lost 1 base, and 12 bases had no gene match. This CDR3 is 19 amino acids long. The CDR3 loop is CASSLVGAGTSGEGYEQYF. The CDR3 DNA is TGTGCCAGCAGCTTAGTGGGCGCTGGGACTAGCGGGGAGGGCTACGAGCAGTACTTC.

CDR3 coding DNA: TGTGCCAGTCACACAACCGGGACAGGGATCCACGAGCAGTACTTC. This encodes CASHTTGTGIHEQYF. The genes are TRBV19 and TRBJ2-7; TRBD1 matches 9 bases. V lost 8 bases to trimming and J lost 5 bases; unmatched junction nucleotides: 13. The CDR3 length is 15 residues. Germline V gene lookup returns CDR1 LNHDA and CDR2 SQIVND (reference sequence).

The rearrangement joins TRBV7-2 to TRBJ1-3, with TRBD1 identical over 9 bases. The V and J ends lost 5 bases and 3 bases, in that order; junction bases with no gene match: 11. The CDR3 is 17 residues long. Germline CDR1 SGHTA, CDR2 FQGNSA. The CDR3 reads CASSRRGATGGGNTIYF. The DNA for the CDR3 is TGTGCCAGCAGCCGGAGGGGAGCGACAGGGGGTGGAAACACCATATATTTT.

J is TRBJ1-4 and V is TRBV5-1, with a weak D call TRBD1 (5 bases). There are 17 residues in the CDR3. Germline-derived CDR1 and CDR2 are SGHRS and YFSETQ. Trimming left V 0 bases short and J 11 bases short, with 23 bases between. For the CDR3, the DNA is TGCGCCAGCAGCTTGGGAGTACCGGGGCAGAGAGGAGGGAAACTGTTTTTT. Its translation is CASSLGVPGQRGGKLFF.

The V call is TRBV5-1, the J call TRBJ2-3; 7 nucleotides align to TRBD1. This CDR3 spans 15 amino acids. J gave up 1 base and V 6 bases, and 8 bases lay outside the gene matches. The germline V gene has CDR1 SGHRS and CDR2 YFSETQ. The CDR3 reads CASTRDSWRTDTQYF. The DNA of the CDR3 is TGCGCCAGCACCCGGGACAGTTGGCGCACAGATACGCAGTATTTT.

The rearrangement joins TRBV30 to TRBJ2-2; no clear D gene. Between the trimmed V and J ends, which lost 0 bases and 1 base, there was a span of 6 bases. The CDR3 has 14 amino acids. Germline values: CDR1 GTSNPN, CDR2 SVGIG (reference sequence). CDR3 sequence reads: CAWSVLLNTGELFF. The CDR3 DNA follows: TGTGCCTGGAGTGTACTCCTGAACACCGGGGAGCTGTTTTTT.

The V call is TRBV10-3, the J call TRBJ1-2, with 7 bases aligning to TRBD1. V was pared by 2 bases and J by 5 bases, with 5 bases of the junction left unmatched. There are 14 residues in the CDR3. The germline CDR1 and CDR2 sequences are ENHRY and SYGVKD. This CDR3 is CAISEPGTAYGYTF. In DNA form, the CDR3 reads TGTGCCATCAGTGAGCCCGGGACAGCTTATGGCTACACCTTC.

The chain links TRBV28 to TRBJ1-5; D ambiguous. V was pared by 8 bases and J by 7 bases, with 12 bases between. This CDR3 is 12 amino acids long. CDR1 and CDR2 (germline): MDHEN, SYDVKM. CDR3 in DNA: TGTGCCAGCTTACCCCCAGGCCAGCCCCAGCATTTT. Its translation: CASLPPGQPQHF.

The chain carries TRBV11-2 and TRBJ1-2; D is ambiguous. The CDR3 extends over 15 amino acids. The V and J ends lost 5 bases and 3 bases respectively, with 16 bases between them. CDR1 is SGHAT, CDR2 FQNNGV, per germline. The CDR3 DNA reads as TGTGCCAGCAGCCCACCCTCGGCCGGGGACTATGGCTACACCTTC. It translates to CASSPPSAGDYGYTF. The full variable domain, in which reference TRBV11-2 and TRBJ1-2 provide the parts outside the CDR3, is EAGVAQSPRYKIIEKRQSVAFWCNPISGHATLYWYQQILGQGPKLLIQFQNNGVVDDSQLPKDRFSAERLKGVDSTLKIQPAKLEDSAVYLCASSPPSAGDYGYTFGSGTRLTVV.

The chain recombines TRBV13 with TRBJ2-7; 8 bases are shared with TRBD2. CDR1 is PRHDT and CDR2 is FYEKMQ in the germline V gene (reference sequence). This CDR3 comprises 13 residues. The V gene end was trimmed by 6 bases and the J gene end by 6 bases; junction bases not matched to a gene: 7. CDR3 DNA sequence: TGTGCCAGCAGTTTAACAACTAGCGGCGAGCAGTACTTC. Protein product: CASSLTTSGEQYF.

The chain couples TRBV29-1 to TRBJ2-1; 10 nucleotides match TRBD2. This CDR3 region has 18 residues. The germline V gene encodes CDR1 SQVTM and CDR2 ANQGSEA. Trimming removed 2 bases from V and 1 base from J; junction bases left unmatched: 11. The CDR3 DNA sequence: TGCAGCGTTGAAAGGCTTAGAAATAGCGGGAGGTCCTACAATGAGCAGTTCTTC. Its protein is CSVERLRNSGRSYNEQFF.

This rearrangement joins TRBV2 to TRBJ2-3; TRBD2 aligns across 16 bases. Germline trimming cut 6 bases from V and 7 bases from J; bases unmatched to any gene: 10. The CDR3 runs 17 residues. CDR1 and CDR2 from the germline V gene are SNHLY and FYNNEI. This chain's CDR3 is CASSLGLAGGGRNTQYF. CDR3 coding DNA: TGTGCCAGCAGCCTGGGACTAGCGGGAGGGGGGCGGAATACGCAGTATTTT.

This chain uses TRBV28 with TRBJ1-4; 7 bases fit TRBD1. After removal of 4 bases from V and 6 bases from J, the junction contained 5 bases not matched to a gene. The CDR3 covers 14 residues. In germline, CDR1 is MDHEN, CDR2 SYDVKM. The CDR3 sequence is CASSSGTEDEKLFF. CDR3 sequence (DNA): TGTGCCAGCAGTTCCGGGACAGAAGATGAAAAACTGTTTTTT.

The chain links TRBV7-9 to TRBJ1-1; 9 positions match TRBD1. The CDR3 has 13 residues. V was clipped by 5 bases and J by 5 bases; unmatched bases: 3. CDR1 and CDR2 from the germline V gene are SEHNR and FQNEAQ (reference sequence). CDR3 in amino acids: CASSRQGGTEAFF. The CDR3 nucleotides read TGTGCCAGCAGCCGACAGGGGGGGACTGAAGCTTTCTTT.

The V call is TRBV3-1 (or the pseudogene TRBV3-2), the J call TRBJ1-6; D is ambiguous. From germline, CDR1 is LGHDT and CDR2 YNNKEL (reference sequence). The CDR3 sequence is 14 residues long. The V end lost 1 base, the J end lost 5 bases, and 6 bases lay between the germline ends. CDR3 nucleotides: TGTGCCAGCAGCCAAGTTCAGAATAATTCACCCCTCCACTTT. Amino acids: CASSQVQNNSPLHF.

This rearrangement joins TRBV28 to TRBJ1-2; 11 nucleotides align to TRBD1. Germline CDR1 is MDHEN and CDR2 is SYDVKM. This CDR3 contains 12 residues. V shed 7 bases, J shed 6 bases, and the junction held 1 base outside the gene matches. CDR3 region: CASMGQGDGYTF. The CDR3 region has the DNA TGTGCCAGCATGGGACAGGGGGATGGCTACACCTTC.

The genes are TRBV6-2 or TRBV6-3 and TRBJ1-1; perhaps TRBD1 as D (6 bases). Trimming removed 5 bases from V and 1 base from J, with 8 bases in between. The CDR3 has 13 amino acids. CDR1 is MNHEY, CDR2 SVGEGT, per germline. Written as DNA, the CDR3 is TGTGCCAGCAGTAGGACAGAGAACACTGAAGCTTTCTTT. Protein sequence: CASSRTENTEAFF.

This chain joins TRBV9 and TRBJ2-6, with TRBD1 as a possible D gene (5 bases). The length of the CDR3 is 15 residues. Trimming left V 3 bases short and J 0 bases short, with 7 bases between. Germline CDR1 SGDLS, CDR2 YYNGEE. CDR3 DNA sequence: TGTGCCAGCAGCGGACAGTTCTCTGGGGCCAACGTCCTGACTTTC. This encodes CASSGQFSGANVLTF.

This rearrangement joins TRBV4-1 to TRBJ1-2; maybe TRBD1 (6 bases). Trimming took 4 bases from V and 6 from J, leaving 15 bases between them. The CDR3 has 14 residues. Germline V gene sequence: CDR1 MGHRA, CDR2 YSYEKL. This chain's CDR3 is CASSREQGSNGYTF. The CDR3, as DNA: TGCGCCAGCAGCCGAGAACAGGGTTCAAATGGCTACACCTTC.

The chain links TRBV28 to TRBJ1-1, with D maybe TRBD1 (5 bases). Per the germline V gene, CDR1 is MDHEN and CDR2 is SYDVKM. The V gene lost 6 bases and the J gene lost 0 bases, with 26 bases spanning the gap. The CDR3 consists of 19 residues. CDR3 sequence reads: CASSFRRVGVSTMNTEAFF. DNA for the CDR3: TGTGCCAGCAGCTTCCGGAGGGTGGGGGTGTCAACAATGAACACTGAAGCTTTCTTT.